A selection of T cell receptor beta chains follows, all from one sample in a study of blood T cell repertoires in COVID-19. Generated by immunoSEQ multiplex PCR, the TCRdb table keeps only in-frame clones and is missing some. The profile shows tens of thousands of clones, over 75% of them singletons. Sample: peripheral blood. These receptors were collected from a man aged 50 to 60 with active COVID-19. The CDR3 runs from the conserved cysteine through the conserved F or W. Each record gives: D gene, clone size, V gene, J gene, CDR3 DNA, CDR3 protein. The D gene is left open where the match is weak. Clone size is given for some rows only: seen once, a few or many times, or a class if the clone is expanded.

D gene: TRBD2; clone size: -; V gene: TRBV6-6; J gene: TRBJ2-1; CDR3 DNA: TGTGCCAGCAGCCCTTTGGGGCGGGGGGACAATGAGCAGTTCTTC; CDR3 protein: CASSPLGRGDNEQFF
D gene: -; clone size: -; V gene: TRBV9; J gene: TRBJ2-2; CDR3 DNA: TGTGCCAGCAGCTTCTCCACTACGGTGGCCGGGGAGCTGTTTTTT; CDR3 protein: CASSFSTTVAGELFF
D gene: TRBD1; clone size: -; V gene: TRBV28; J gene: TRBJ1-3; CDR3 DNA: TGTGCCAGCAGGCCGGACAGGGCGTCTGGAAACACCATATATTTT; CDR3 protein: CASRPDRASGNTIYF
D gene: TRBD1; clone size: -; V gene: TRBV7-2; J gene: TRBJ1-4; CDR3 DNA: TGTGCCAGCAGCTCTTCACAGGGGGTATGGGAAAAACTGTTTTTT; CDR3 protein: CASSSSQGVWEKLFF
D gene: -; clone size: -; V gene: TRBV6-5; J gene: TRBJ1-1; CDR3 DNA: TGTGCCAGCCGGAGCGGGGCGGTGGAGGAAGCTTTCTTT; CDR3 protein: CASRSGAVEEAFF
D gene: -; clone size: -; V gene: TRBV7-2; J gene: TRBJ1-1; CDR3 DNA: TGTGCCAGCAGCTCCAGGACCGGGATGAACACTGAAGCTTTCTTT; CDR3 protein: CASSSRTGMNTEAFF
D gene: -; clone size: -; V gene: TRBV21-1; J gene: TRBJ2-7; CDR3 DNA: TGTGCCAGCTTGCTCCCGGGTCCCAAAGACCACACCTACGAGCAGTACTTC; CDR3 protein: CASLLPGPKDHTYEQYF
D gene: TRBD1; clone size: once; V gene: TRBV28; J gene: TRBJ1-1; CDR3 DNA: TGTGCCAGCAGTGTTGTGGGACAGGGGTTTGAAGCTTTCTTT; CDR3 protein: CASSVVGQGFEAFF
D gene: TRBD1; clone size: once; V gene: TRBV5-4; J gene: TRBJ2-2; CDR3 DNA: TGTGCCAGCAGCTTCGGGACAGGGGGCATCGGGGAGCTGTTTTTT; CDR3 protein: CASSFGTGGIGELFF
D gene: TRBD1; clone size: -; V gene: TRBV29-1; J gene: TRBJ2-5; CDR3 DNA: TGCAGCGCTCTCAGGGGGCCAGAGACCCAGTACTTC; CDR3 protein: CSALRGPETQYF
D gene: TRBD1; clone size: -; V gene: TRBV6-2/TRBV6-3; J gene: TRBJ2-7; CDR3 DNA: TGTGCCAGCAGTGCGGACAGGACCGCCTACGAGCAGTACTTC; CDR3 protein: CASSADRTAYEQYF
D gene: -; clone size: few; V gene: TRBV6-5; J gene: TRBJ2-7; CDR3 DNA: TGTGCCAGCAGCAAAGGGGTCGGCGAGCAGTACTTC; CDR3 protein: CASSKGVGEQYF
D gene: TRBD2; clone size: -; V gene: TRBV24-1; J gene: TRBJ2-1; CDR3 DNA: TGTGCCACCAGTGGCGTTCAAACTAGCGGATCCAATGAGCAGTTCTTC; CDR3 protein: CATSGVQTSGSNEQFF
D gene: -; clone size: -; V gene: TRBV15; J gene: TRBJ1-1; CDR3 DNA: TGTGCCACCAGCAGTGGGGGAGGGGGAACACTGAAGGCTTTCTTT; CDR3 protein: CATSSGGGGTLKAFF
D gene: -; clone size: once; V gene: TRBV6-6; J gene: TRBJ1-2; CDR3 DNA: TGTGCCAGCAGTTACTCGGGAGGGGGAGCTAACTATGGCTACACCTTC; CDR3 protein: CASSYSGGGANYGYTF
D gene: TRBD1; clone size: -; V gene: TRBV3-1/TRBV3-2; J gene: TRBJ1-2; CDR3 DNA: TGTGCCAGCAGTCTGGGGACAGGTGTCTATGGCTACACCTTC; CDR3 protein: CASSLGTGVYGYTF
D gene: -; clone size: -; V gene: TRBV24-1; J gene: TRBJ2-1; CDR3 DNA: TGTGCCACCAGTGATCCTAGCGCGAGCTCCTACAATGAGCAGTTCTTC; CDR3 protein: CATSDPSASSYNEQFF
D gene: TRBD1; clone size: -; V gene: TRBV28; J gene: TRBJ1-1; CDR3 DNA: TGTGCCAGCACTCAGGGGGGCACTGAAGCTTTCTTT; CDR3 protein: CASTQGGTEAFF
D gene: TRBD2; clone size: few; V gene: TRBV7-9; J gene: TRBJ2-1; CDR3 DNA: TGTGCCAGCAGCTTAAGTCTAGCGGGCTCCTACAATGAGCAGTTCTTC; CDR3 protein: CASSLSLAGSYNEQFF
D gene: -; clone size: -; V gene: TRBV24-1; J gene: TRBJ2-7; CDR3 DNA: TGTGCCACCAGTGCGGGCATCCGGGACACTACCTACGAGCAGTACTTC; CDR3 protein: CATSAGIRDTTYEQYF
D gene: TRBD2; clone size: -; V gene: TRBV29-1; J gene: TRBJ2-5; CDR3 DNA: TGCAGCGTTGAAACAACGGGAGGAGAGACCCAGTACTTC; CDR3 protein: CSVETTGGETQYF
D gene: -; clone size: -; V gene: TRBV5-1; J gene: TRBJ1-1; CDR3 DNA: TGCGCCAGCAGCTTGGGTCCGGCAGGGAACACTGAAGCTTTCTTT; CDR3 protein: CASSLGPAGNTEAFF
D gene: -; clone size: -; V gene: TRBV30; J gene: TRBJ2-7; CDR3 DNA: TGTGCCTGGAGTGCGAGTCCGAGCTCCTACGAGCAGTACTTC; CDR3 protein: CAWSASPSSYEQYF
D gene: -; clone size: -; V gene: TRBV14; J gene: TRBJ1-5; CDR3 DNA: TGTGCCAGCAGCCAAGCCCCCGGGACACAGGATCAGCCCCAGCATTTT; CDR3 protein: CASSQAPGTQDQPQHF
D gene: TRBD1; clone size: -; V gene: TRBV6-5; J gene: TRBJ2-7; CDR3 DNA: TGTGCCAGCAGTCGGACAGGTTCTTCCTACGAGCAGTACTTC; CDR3 protein: CASSRTGSSYEQYF
D gene: -; clone size: -; V gene: TRBV7-2; J gene: TRBJ1-4; CDR3 DNA: TGTGCCAGCAGCTTAGAAGCTATAAGGGAGCTGACTAATGAAAAACTGTTTTTT; CDR3 protein: CASSLEAIRELTNEKLFF
D gene: -; clone size: -; V gene: TRBV5-1; J gene: TRBJ2-2; CDR3 DNA: TGCGCCAGCAGCTTGTTACGGGAGATGGACACCGGGGAGCTGTTTTTT; CDR3 protein: CASSLLREMDTGELFF
D gene: TRBD2; clone size: -; V gene: TRBV9; J gene: TRBJ2-3; CDR3 DNA: TGTGCCAGCAGCGTAGAGTCGGGGGGGCTGGATACGCAGTATTTT; CDR3 protein: CASSVESGGLDTQYF
D gene: -; clone size: -; V gene: TRBV24-1; J gene: TRBJ2-3; CDR3 DNA: TGTGCCACCAGTGACGCAAGCGGCACAGATACGCAGTATTTT; CDR3 protein: CATSDASGTDTQYF
D gene: -; clone size: few; V gene: TRBV25-1; J gene: TRBJ1-3; CDR3 DNA: TGTGCCAGACACAGGGTCTCCGGAAACACCATATATTTT; CDR3 protein: CARHRVSGNTIYF
D gene: TRBD2; clone size: -; V gene: TRBV9; J gene: TRBJ2-1; CDR3 DNA: TGTGCCAGCAGCGGAACTAGCGGGAGTCTAAACAATGAGCAGTTCTTC; CDR3 protein: CASSGTSGSLNNEQFF
D gene: TRBD1; clone size: -; V gene: TRBV7-2; J gene: TRBJ1-2; CDR3 DNA: TGTGCCAGCAGGCGGGGACAGCGAGGAGACTACACCTTC; CDR3 protein: CASRRGQRGDYTF
D gene: -; clone size: -; V gene: TRBV18; J gene: TRBJ1-1; CDR3 DNA: TGTGCCAGCTCACCACTCGAGGCTCTTGAAGCTTTCTTT; CDR3 protein: CASSPLEALEAFF
D gene: TRBD2; clone size: -; V gene: TRBV5-4; J gene: TRBJ2-1; CDR3 DNA: TGTGCCAGCCGGAGCGGGGGGTTCTACAATGAGCAGTTCTTC; CDR3 protein: CASRSGGFYNEQFF
D gene: TRBD2; clone size: -; V gene: TRBV28; J gene: TRBJ2-1; CDR3 DNA: TGTGCCAGCAGCCTCGTGACTAGCGGGGCTTACAATGAGCAGTTCTTC; CDR3 protein: CASSLVTSGAYNEQFF
D gene: -; clone size: few; V gene: TRBV30; J gene: TRBJ2-1; CDR3 DNA: TGTGCCTGGAGTCAGCAGGGGCGCTACAATGAGCAGTTCTTC; CDR3 protein: CAWSQQGRYNEQFF
D gene: -; clone size: -; V gene: TRBV5-1; J gene: TRBJ2-2; CDR3 DNA: TGCGCCAGCAGCTTGGGCGGGGCGAACACCGGGGAGCTGTTTTTT; CDR3 protein: CASSLGGANTGELFF
D gene: -; clone size: -; V gene: TRBV9; J gene: TRBJ2-7; CDR3 DNA: TGTGCCAGCAGCGCCAACGTAGGGGAACACGAGCAGTACTTC; CDR3 protein: CASSANVGEHEQYF
D gene: -; clone size: -; V gene: TRBV19; J gene: TRBJ1-2; CDR3 DNA: TGTGCCAGTAGGCCGAACCTGAGTACTAACTATGGCTACACCTTC; CDR3 protein: CASRPNLSTNYGYTF
D gene: TRBD1; clone size: -; V gene: TRBV6-1; J gene: TRBJ1-2; CDR3 DNA: TGTGCCAGCAGTGAGTCGGGACAGGGGGCAAATGGCTACACCTTC; CDR3 protein: CASSESGQGANGYTF
D gene: TRBD2; clone size: -; V gene: TRBV6-2/TRBV6-3; J gene: TRBJ2-5; CDR3 DNA: TGTGCCAGCAGTCCCTGGGTAGCGGGAGTAGCAGAGACCCAGTACTTC; CDR3 protein: CASSPWVAGVAETQYF
D gene: -; clone size: -; V gene: TRBV28; J gene: TRBJ2-6; CDR3 DNA: TGTGCCAGCAGTCTCCAGCGCTCTGGGGCCAACGTCCTGACTTTC; CDR3 protein: CASSLQRSGANVLTF
D gene: TRBD2; clone size: -; V gene: TRBV25-1; J gene: TRBJ2-3; CDR3 DNA: TGTGCCAGCAGTCCGTTCGCGGGGAGGGGCAATACGCAGTATTTT; CDR3 protein: CASSPFAGRGNTQYF
D gene: TRBD1; clone size: -; V gene: TRBV5-1; J gene: TRBJ1-5; CDR3 DNA: TGCGCCAGCAGCTTGGGGACAGGCCGCGAGGGACAGCCCCAGCATTTT; CDR3 protein: CASSLGTGREGQPQHF
D gene: TRBD2; clone size: -; V gene: TRBV19; J gene: TRBJ2-1; CDR3 DNA: TGTGCCAGTAGTATAAAGACCATGTCGCTGGGCGGGAGCTCCTACAATGAGCAGTTCTTC; CDR3 protein: CASSIKTMSLGGSSYNEQFF
D gene: -; clone size: once; V gene: TRBV7-3; J gene: TRBJ2-1; CDR3 DNA: TGTGCCAGCAGCTCCTCCCAGGGCGGAGTGCAGTTCTTC; CDR3 protein: CASSSSQGGVQFF
D gene: -; clone size: -; V gene: TRBV29-1; J gene: TRBJ1-2; CDR3 DNA: TGCAGCGTTGGAGGATTACAGGACTATGGCTACACCTTC; CDR3 protein: CSVGGLQDYGYTF
D gene: TRBD1; clone size: -; V gene: TRBV2; J gene: TRBJ2-1; CDR3 DNA: TGTGCCAGCAGTGACGACAGGGGGAAAGGAAGTGAGCAGTTCTTC; CDR3 protein: CASSDDRGKGSEQFF
D gene: TRBD1; clone size: once; V gene: TRBV13; J gene: TRBJ2-5; CDR3 DNA: TGTGCCAGCAGGAAAACAGGGGCCCAAGAGACCCAGTACTTC; CDR3 protein: CASRKTGAQETQYF
D gene: TRBD2; clone size: -; V gene: TRBV30; J gene: TRBJ2-1; CDR3 DNA: TGTGCCTGGAGTGTGAGGACTAGCTCCTACAATGAGCAGTTCTTC; CDR3 protein: CAWSVRTSSYNEQFF
D gene: -; clone size: -; V gene: TRBV9; J gene: TRBJ2-3; CDR3 DNA: TGTGCCAGCAGCGTAGCCACTGGGAGGTTTGATACGCAGTATTTT; CDR3 protein: CASSVATGRFDTQYF
D gene: -; clone size: -; V gene: TRBV27; J gene: TRBJ1-1; CDR3 DNA: TGTGCCAGCAGTTTAGTTACAAGGAACACTGAAGCTTTCTTT; CDR3 protein: CASSLVTRNTEAFF
D gene: -; clone size: -; V gene: TRBV4-2; J gene: TRBJ1-1; CDR3 DNA: TGTGCCAGCAGCCGTCTGGAAGGGGTTAACACTGAAGCTTTCTTT; CDR3 protein: CASSRLEGVNTEAFF
D gene: TRBD1; clone size: -; V gene: TRBV7-2; J gene: TRBJ2-5; CDR3 DNA: TGTGCCAGCAGCTTTAACACAGGGGGCGGGGAGACCCAGTACTTC; CDR3 protein: CASSFNTGGGETQYF
D gene: -; clone size: few; V gene: TRBV24-1; J gene: TRBJ1-2; CDR3 DNA: TGTGCCACCAGTGATTATGGGACAACTGGCTACACCTTC; CDR3 protein: CATSDYGTTGYTF
D gene: TRBD1; clone size: medium-sized; V gene: TRBV10-1; J gene: TRBJ1-5; CDR3 DNA: TGCGCCAGCAGCCCCGACAGGGCCTGGCTACCCCAGCATTTT; CDR3 protein: CASSPDRAWLPQHF
D gene: -; clone size: -; V gene: TRBV24-1; J gene: TRBJ1-2; CDR3 DNA: TGTGCCACCAGTGATTATAGCGAAAACTATGGCTACACCTTC; CDR3 protein: CATSDYSENYGYTF